This record looks at one T cell receptor beta chain sequence and its context. Germline values: CDR1 MDHEN, CDR2 SYDVKM. Trimming stripped 4 bases from V and 3 bases from J, with 18 bases between. The CDR3 is 16 amino acids. These data belong to a study of blood T cell repertoires in COVID-19. Across the whole study: The United States, Italy and Spain provided the acute and convalescent COVID-19 samples. From T cells, B-cell-depleted T cells, or PBMCs came the material, which was cDNA or gDNA.

In the original analysis: Amplifying reference gene primers gave estimates of nucleated cell counts. Produced via immunoSEQ multiplex PCR; TCRdb's table is partial and in-frame only. The DNA was the basis for D and trimming; V, J and clone size are from that table. The table records under 200,000 clones, roughly 70% of them present only once. The V and J genes are TRBV28 and TRBJ1-2, with a possible D match to TRBD1 (6 bases). The TCR originated in a woman of 80 years or more with acute or convalescent COVID-19. Sequencing was done on a sample of peripheral blood. The CDR3 sequence: CASSSQGTSIDYGYTF. In nucleotides, the CDR3 is TGTGCCAGCAGTTCCCAGGGGACCTCCATTGACTATGGCTACACCTTC.